This is a list of T cell receptor beta chains from one sample in a study of blood T cell repertoires in COVID-19. Sequenced by immunoSEQ multiplex PCR; TCRdb stores in-frame clones only, minus some. The table lists roughly 70,000 clones, roughly nine tenths of them singletons. The source material was peripheral blood. These TCRs come from a man in his forties or fifties with acute or convalescent COVID-19. The CDR3 runs from the conserved cysteine through the conserved F or W. The order of the fields is D gene, J gene, clone size, V gene, CDR3 protein, CDR3 DNA. The D gene is left open where the match is weak. Part of the rows lack a size; the others show once, few, many or a class for expanded clones.

D: TRBD1
J: TRBJ1-3
size: once
V: TRBV7-9
CDR3: CASSLEGTGGNTIYF
DNA: TGTGCCAGCAGCTTAGAAGGGACAGGTGGAAACACCATATATTTT

D: NA
J: TRBJ2-1
size: once
V: TRBV5-6
CDR3: CASSLRGNNEQFF
DNA: TGTGCCAGCAGTCTAAGGGGGAACAATGAGCAGTTCTTC

D: TRBD1
J: TRBJ2-2
size: NA
V: TRBV4-1
CDR3: CASSQIRQGAFTGELFF
DNA: TGCGCCAGCAGCCAGATTAGACAGGGGGCGTTCACCGGGGAGCTGTTTTTT

D: NA
J: TRBJ2-3
size: few
V: TRBV4-1
CDR3: CASSQYGGGGTDTQYF
DNA: TGCGCCAGCAGCCAATACGGGGGTGGCGGGACAGATACGCAGTATTTT

D: NA
J: TRBJ2-7
size: NA
V: TRBV23-1
CDR3: CASSQCKENF
DNA: TGCGCCAGCAGTCAATGTAAGGAGAACTTC

D: TRBD1
J: TRBJ2-2
size: NA
V: TRBV9
CDR3: CASSATGVSNTGELFF
DNA: TGTGCCAGCAGCGCCACAGGGGTCTCGAACACCGGGGAGCTGTTTTTT

D: TRBD2
J: TRBJ2-5
size: NA
V: TRBV28
CDR3: CASSGLVLETQYF
DNA: TGTGCCAGCAGTGGACTAGTTCTAGAGACCCAGTACTTC

D: NA
J: TRBJ2-7
size: NA
V: TRBV21-1
CDR3: CASSKMRQGGGYEQYF
DNA: TGTGCCAGCAGCAAAATGAGGCAGGGAGGGGGCTACGAGCAGTACTTC

D: TRBD2
J: TRBJ2-4
size: NA
V: TRBV13
CDR3: CASSLESEPTSGGSAKNIQYF
DNA: TGTGCCAGCAGCTTAGAGTCCGAACCGACTAGCGGGGGCTCTGCCAAAAACATTCAGTACTTC

D: NA
J: TRBJ1-2
size: NA
V: TRBV30
CDR3: CAWSEASKTGNYGYTF
DNA: TGTGCCTGGAGTGAGGCCTCAAAGACAGGCAACTATGGCTACACCTTC

D: NA
J: TRBJ2-2
size: NA
V: TRBV2
CDR3: CASSEARREGTGELFF
DNA: TGTGCCAGCAGTGAAGCGCGGCGGGAAGGCACCGGGGAGCTGTTTTTT

D: NA
J: TRBJ1-2
size: NA
V: TRBV13
CDR3: CASSYFGDRYTF
DNA: TGTGCCAGCAGCTACTTCGGGGATCGCTACACCTTC

D: NA
J: TRBJ2-7
size: NA
V: TRBV2
CDR3: CASKISGHYEQYF
DNA: TGTGCCAGCAAGATTTCAGGTCACTACGAGCAGTACTTC

D: NA
J: TRBJ2-3
size: NA
V: TRBV10-3
CDR3: CAISGGQSLTDTQYF
DNA: TGTGCCATCAGTGGGGGACAAAGTCTCACAGATACGCAGTATTTT

D: TRBD2
J: TRBJ2-7
size: NA
V: TRBV28
CDR3: CASSAPSGRKREQYF
DNA: TGTGCCAGCAGTGCCCCTAGCGGGAGAAAGCGCGAGCAGTACTTC

D: TRBD1
J: TRBJ1-1
size: NA
V: TRBV7-9
CDR3: CASSPRQGVGTEAFF
DNA: TGTGCCAGCAGCCCCAGACAGGGGGTGGGTACTGAAGCTTTCTTT

D: TRBD2
J: TRBJ2-3
size: few
V: TRBV30
CDR3: CAWSVVGGGGDTQYF
DNA: TGTGCCTGGAGTGTTGTTGGCGGGGGGGGAGATACGCAGTATTTT

D: TRBD1
J: TRBJ2-2
size: NA
V: TRBV18
CDR3: CASSPGTVDTGELFF
DNA: TGTGCCAGCTCACCGGGGACAGTAGACACCGGGGAGCTGTTTTTT

D: NA
J: TRBJ1-2
size: NA
V: TRBV27
CDR3: CASGRVGYGYTF
DNA: TGTGCCAGCGGGAGGGTTGGCTATGGCTACACCTTC

D: NA
J: TRBJ2-2
size: NA
V: TRBV3-1/TRBV3-2
CDR3: CASSQLRATGELFF
DNA: TGTGCCAGCAGCCAACTCAGGGCAACCGGGGAGCTGTTTTTT

D: NA
J: TRBJ2-3
size: NA
V: TRBV6-1
CDR3: CASSDRGPSTDTQYF
DNA: TGTGCCAGCAGTGACAGGGGACCTAGCACAGATACGCAGTATTTT

D: NA
J: TRBJ1-1
size: few
V: TRBV2
CDR3: CASSKQGNTEAFF
DNA: TGTGCCAGCAGTAAACAGGGGAACACTGAAGCTTTCTTT

D: TRBD1
J: TRBJ2-7
size: NA
V: TRBV15
CDR3: CATSRAEGALEQYF
DNA: TGTGCCACCAGCAGAGCCGAGGGGGCGCTTGAGCAGTACTTC